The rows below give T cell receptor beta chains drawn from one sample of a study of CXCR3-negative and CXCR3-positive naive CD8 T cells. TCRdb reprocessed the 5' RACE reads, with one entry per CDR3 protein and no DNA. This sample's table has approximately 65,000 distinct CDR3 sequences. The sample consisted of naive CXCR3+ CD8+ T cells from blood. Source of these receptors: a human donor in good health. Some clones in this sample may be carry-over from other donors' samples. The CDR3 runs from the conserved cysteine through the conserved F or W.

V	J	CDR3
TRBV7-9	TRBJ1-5	CASSLDAVTSISPQHF
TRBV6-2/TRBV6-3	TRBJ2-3	CASSYPQAGGITDTQYF
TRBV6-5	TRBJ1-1	CASSWADMNTEAFF
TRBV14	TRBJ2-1	CASSQEWQGLYNEQFF
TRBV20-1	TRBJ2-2	CSARIQGGTGELFF
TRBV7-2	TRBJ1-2	CASSLGPRRGLSYGYTF
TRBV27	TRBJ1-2	CASSPDPPGYGYTF
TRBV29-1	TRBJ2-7	CSVPVRGGHSYEQYF
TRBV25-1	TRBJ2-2	CASSEYLANTGELFF
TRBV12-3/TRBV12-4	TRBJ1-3	CASSTGTGGIGNTIYF
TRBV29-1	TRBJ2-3	CSVELGPSNTDTQYF
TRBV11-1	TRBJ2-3	CASSLAAAPVADPQYF
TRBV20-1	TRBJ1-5	CSARTPGHPDQPQHF
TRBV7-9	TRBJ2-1	CASSQTSGGARNEQFF
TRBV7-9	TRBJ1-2	CASSLGETGIDGYTF
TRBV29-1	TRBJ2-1	CSVGPGLTGGRYEQFF
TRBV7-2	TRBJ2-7	CASRLSAMSSYEQYF
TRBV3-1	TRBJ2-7	CASSPMARGGFYEQYF
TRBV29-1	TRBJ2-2	CSVLLEARELFF
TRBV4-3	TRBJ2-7	CASSQGTGTYEQYF
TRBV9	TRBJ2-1	CASTTRGGWNEQFF
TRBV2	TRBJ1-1	CASIGLMNTEAFF
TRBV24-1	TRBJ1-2	CATSERQGFGYTF
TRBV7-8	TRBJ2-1	CASRSASGYNEQFF
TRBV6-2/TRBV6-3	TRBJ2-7	CASSWAGHTYEQYF
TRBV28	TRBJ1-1	CASMYRGNTEAFF
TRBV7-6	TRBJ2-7	CASKPTTGSYEQYF
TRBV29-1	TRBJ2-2	CSVAVRTGELFF
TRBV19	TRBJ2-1	CASSISSGNEQFF
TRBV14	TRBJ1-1	CASSQEAGLNTEAFF
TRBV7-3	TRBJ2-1	CASSLNSGREQFF
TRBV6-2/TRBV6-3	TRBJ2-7	CASSYSSGGQGEFYEQYF
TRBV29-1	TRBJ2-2	CSAKGGSDLGTGELFF
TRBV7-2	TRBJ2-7	CASSYTGVAYEQYF
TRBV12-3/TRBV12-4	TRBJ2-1	CASSLVLGANEQFF
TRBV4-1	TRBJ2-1	CASSQVGLASNEQFF
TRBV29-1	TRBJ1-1	CSVNTGVLTEAFF
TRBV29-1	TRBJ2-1	CSVEAGRNEQFF
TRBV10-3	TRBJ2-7	CAISAGPSSYEQYF
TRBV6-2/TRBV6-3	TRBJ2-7	CASSWTDSYEQYF
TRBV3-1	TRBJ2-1	CASSRGPYNEQFF